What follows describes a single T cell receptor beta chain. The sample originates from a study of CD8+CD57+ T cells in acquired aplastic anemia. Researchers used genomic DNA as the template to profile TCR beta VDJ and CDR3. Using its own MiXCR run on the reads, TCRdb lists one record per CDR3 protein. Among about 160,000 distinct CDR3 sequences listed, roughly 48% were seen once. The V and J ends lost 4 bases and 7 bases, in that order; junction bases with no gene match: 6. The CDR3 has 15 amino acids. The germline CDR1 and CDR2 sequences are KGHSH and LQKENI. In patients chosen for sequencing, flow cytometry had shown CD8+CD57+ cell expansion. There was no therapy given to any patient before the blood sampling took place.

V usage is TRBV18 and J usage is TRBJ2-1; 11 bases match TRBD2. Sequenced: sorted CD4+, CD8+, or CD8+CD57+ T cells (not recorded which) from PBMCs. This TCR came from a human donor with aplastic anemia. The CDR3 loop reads CASSLTSGSINEQFF. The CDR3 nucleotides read TGTGCCAGCTCACTTACTAGCGGGAGTATTAATGAGCAGTTCTTC.